One sample yielded the 32 T cell receptor beta chains listed below, sequenced in a study of T cells in Graves' hyperthyroidism and ophthalmopathy. TCR beta CDR3 region amplification was performed from RNA transcripts. Using the HTBI primer set, a first-round RT-PCR was run on the TCR CDR3. TCRdb itself ran the multiplex PCR reads through MiXCR, one entry per CDR3 protein. The sample has roughly 100,000 distinct CDR3 sequences, 40% to 50% seen once. Sample: blood. Every receptor here comes from a man aged 40-50 years with Graves' hyperthyroidism.

This clonotype has a count of ten or more. CDR3 nucleotides: TGCAGTGCTCCACCCGGGCGGGGTAGCTCCTACAATGAGCAGTTCTTC. It yields the protein CSAPPGRGSSYNEQFF. This chain links TRBV20-1 with TRBJ2-1, with D maybe TRBD2 (6 bases). CDR1 is DFQATT and CDR2 is SNEGSKA in the germline V gene (reference sequence). Trimming took off 5 bases at V and 0 bases at J, with 17 bases between the two ends. The CDR3 runs to 16 residues.

About this clonotype itself: A much larger clonotype is one base distant, so this may be a read error. The chain carries TRBV3-2 and TRBJ2-5; the table's D call, TRBD1, has no DNA check behind it. TRBV3-2 is a listed pseudogene. The CDR3 loop spans 12 amino acids. Here the CDR3 DNA reads TGTGCCAGCAGCCAAGCCGGGGAGACCCAGTACTTC. Residues: CASSQAGETQYF.

In this sample, this clonotype turned up many times. CDR3 sequence reads: CASSQVESLNTEAFF. The CDR3 DNA reads as TGCGCCAGCAGCCAAGTAGAAAGCCTGAACACTGAAGCTTTCTTT. V usage is TRBV4-1 and J usage is TRBJ1-1; D not resolved. The V and J ends lost 1 base and 0 bases respectively, with 9 bases between them. The CDR3 has 15 residues. From germline, CDR1 is MGHRA and CDR2 YSYEKL.

This clonotype occurred many times. The chain uses TRBV13 and TRBJ1-1, with no clear D. The V gene lost 8 bases and the J gene lost 1 base, with 8 bases spanning the gap. CDR3 length: 12 residues. CDR1 PRHDT and CDR2 FYEKMQ come from the germline V gene (reference sequence). CDR3 in amino acids: CASRRENTEAFF. The CDR3 DNA follows: TGTGCCAGCCGACGGGAGAACACTGAAGCTTTCTTT.

Ten or more counts support this clonotype. V gene TRBV2 combines with J gene TRBJ1-1, with 9 bases lining up with TRBD1. The CDR3 loop spans 15 amino acids. The germline gives CDR1 SNHLY, CDR2 FYNNEI. With 8 bases clipped from V and 4 bases from J, the junction kept 11 bases outside the gene matches. CDR3 nucleotides: TGTGCCAGCGAAGACCGGGACAGGGTATCCACTGAAGCTTTCTTT. Translation gives CASEDRDRVSTEAFF. Complete variable domain (other parts from reference TRBV2 and TRBJ1-1): EPEVTQTPSHQVTQMGQEVILRCVPISNHLYFYWYRQILGQKVEFLVSFYNNEISEKSEIFDDQFSVERPDGSNFTLKIRSTKLEDSAMYFCASEDRDRVSTEAFFGQGTRLTVV.

The chain couples TRBV11-2 to TRBJ2-2; 11 positions agree with TRBD1. The trim removed 2 bases at V and 6 bases at J, leaving 5 bases unmatched. Germline CDR1 reads SGHAT; CDR2 reads FQNNGV. The CDR3 contains 16 residues. CDR3 bases: TGTGCCAGCAGCTTAATTCCGGGACAGGGGGCCGGGGAGCTGTTTTTT. Translated: CASSLIPGQGAGELFF.

This clonotype was recorded at least ten times. The rearrangement links TRBV13 to TRBJ2-7, with D unclear. The CDR3 contains 14 residues. The ends were cut back, 1 base at V and 0 bases at J, with 7 bases in the middle. The V gene's germline CDR1 is PRHDT and CDR2 FYEKMQ (reference sequence). CDR3 DNA: TGTGCCAGCAGCTTAGTCGGAAGCTCCTACGAGCAGTACTTC. This encodes CASSLVGSSYEQYF.

The rearrangement uses TRBV5-4 and TRBJ2-3; 9 bases align to TRBD2. From germline, CDR1 is SGHNT and CDR2 YYREEE (reference sequence). The CDR3 covers 15 residues. CDR3 amino acids: CARAGLAVSTDTQYF. The DNA of the CDR3 is TGTGCTAGAGCGGGACTAGCAGTTAGCACAGATACGCAGTATTTT.

This clonotype was counted between two and nine times. The J gene is TRBJ2-6, the V gene TRBV15; the D gene is possibly TRBD2 (6 bases). Germline lookup yields CDR1 LNHNV and CDR2 YYDKDF (reference sequence). The CDR3 is 14 residues long. V was shortened by 6 bases and J by 4 bases, with 10 bases between the two germline ends. In DNA, the CDR3 is TGTGCCACCAGTCTGAGCGGGGGGGCCAACGTCCTGACTTTC. This codes for CATSLSGGANVLTF.

The chain is built from TRBV20-1 and TRBJ2-3; no reliable D call. Trimming took 3 bases from V and 11 from J, leaving 9 bases between them. This CDR3 has 10 residues. Germline V gene lookup returns CDR1 DFQATT and CDR2 SNEGSKA (reference sequence). CDR3 DNA: TGCAGTGCTAGTAGAGATGAGCAGTATTTT. Translated: CSASRDEQYF.

At least ten counts were recorded for this clonotype. The chain combines TRBV2 with TRBJ2-7, with D unresolved. Germline V gene data show CDR1 as SNHLY and CDR2 as FYNNEI. This CDR3 has 11 amino acids. The V gene lost 2 bases and the J gene lost 12 bases, with 11 bases spanning the gap. The CDR3 coding sequence is TGTGCCAGCAGTGAAAGAAGTCAGTCGTACTTC. It codes for CASSERSQSYF.

This chain links TRBV2 with TRBJ2-1, with TRBD1 identical over 7 bases. This CDR3 contains 14 residues. V lost 6 bases and J lost 7; bases outside the gene matches: 9. The germline V gene has CDR1 SNHLY and CDR2 FYNNEI. The CDR3 nucleotides are TGTGCCAGCAGAGATCCGGACAGGAGGAATGAGCAGTTCTTC. Residues: CASRDPDRRNEQFF.

The V and J genes are TRBV5-1 and TRBJ2-7; 10 bases agree with TRBD2. Germline loops: CDR1 SGHRS, CDR2 YFSETQ. This CDR3 has 15 amino acids. V shed 5 bases, J shed 2 bases, and the junction held 7 bases outside the gene matches. The CDR3 coding sequence is TGCGCCAGCAGGGGGATAGCGGGGGGAACCTACGAGCAGTACTTC. Residues: CASRGIAGGTYEQYF.

The gene calls are TRBV5-1 and TRBJ1-2, with 9 bases that match TRBD1. This CDR3 region has 17 residues. The J segment lost 6 bases and the V segment lost 5 bases, leaving 17 bases of the junction unmatched. The germline V gene has CDR1 SGHRS and CDR2 YFSETQ. The CDR3 nucleotides are TGCGCCAGCAGTGCTAACACAGGGGGCGCTCTTACTCATGGCTACACCTTC. It is translated as CASSANTGGALTHGYTF.

The V call is TRBV9, the J call TRBJ2-1; 8 bases match TRBD2. Unmatched junction bases numbered 12, after V lost 1 base and J lost 9 bases. This CDR3 has 16 amino acids. Per the germline V gene, CDR1 is SGDLS and CDR2 is YYNGEE. CDR3 DNA: TGTGCCAGCAGCGTATCGTCGAGCGGGAGCCGGGGTGAGCAGTTCTTC. The encoded protein is CASSVSSSGSRGEQFF.

Worth noting for this clonotype: Sequence at one end of the junction differs from germline and may be a read error. The CDR3 sequence is CASSLSGGGTGELFF. DNA for the CDR3: TGTGCTAGCAGCTTATCTGGAGGGGGCACCGGGGAGCTGTTTTTT. The chain links TRBV7-7 to TRBJ2-2, with D perhaps matching TRBD1 or TRBD2 (6 bases each). Germline CDR1 and CDR2: SSHAT and FNYEAQ (reference sequence). This CDR3 has 15 amino acids.

This clonotype was seen many times. Here the CDR3 reads CASSLVAESYNEQFF. Here the CDR3 DNA reads TGTGCCAGCAGCTTAGTAGCGGAGTCGTACAATGAGCAGTTCTTC. V and J are TRBV7-2 and TRBJ2-1, with D maybe TRBD2 (6 bases). Germline-derived CDR1 and CDR2 are SGHTA and FQGNSA. Trimming left V 1 base short and J 4 bases short, with 11 bases between. The CDR3 totals 15 residues.

Written as DNA, the CDR3 is TGTGCCAGCAGCTTGTTGAGCGGGGAGCTGTTTTTT. This translates into CASSLLSGELFF. V gene TRBV5-6 combines with J gene TRBJ2-2; D is unresolved. The CDR3 loop spans 12 amino acids. Germline CDR1 SGHDT, CDR2 YYEEEE. Trimming removed 1 base from V and 7 bases from J, with 5 bases in between.

This clonotype was found a few times. The rearrangement uses TRBV4-1 and TRBJ1-2; 7 bases agree with TRBD1. The CDR3 is 16 residues long. Per the germline V gene, CDR1 is MGHRA and CDR2 is YSYEKL. The V and J ends lost 2 bases and 5 bases, in that order; junction bases with no gene match: 11. The CDR3 protein is CASSQSDGGGDYGYTF. The CDR3 nucleotides read TGCGCCAGCAGCCAAAGTGATGGAGGGGGCGATTATGGCTACACCTTC.

Turning to this clonotype: A clone one base away is much larger, so this may be a read error. The rearrangement joins TRBV13 to TRBJ2-3; TRBD1 matches at 8 bases. This CDR3 spans 14 amino acids. In germline, CDR1 is PRHDT, CDR2 FYEKMQ (reference sequence). CDR3 DNA: TGTGCCAGCAGGAGAGCAGGGGGCATAGATACGCGGTATTTT. Protein sequence: CASRRAGGIDTRYF.

This clonotype was seen just once. One end of the junction varies from germline; a read error may be responsible. V usage is TRBV9 and J usage is TRBJ1-2, with D uncertain. This CDR3 contains 14 residues. Germline V gene sequence: CDR1 SGDLS, CDR2 YYNGEE. The chain's CDR3 is CVSSLNNPSYGYTF. The DNA for the CDR3 is TGTGTCAGCAGCTTAAATAATCCATCCTATGGCTACACCTTC. The complete variable domain, with remaining parts taken from reference TRBV9 and TRBJ1-2, reads DSGVTQTPKHLITATGQRVTLRCSPRSGDLSVYWYQQSLDQGLQFLIQYYNGEERAKGNILERFSAQQFPDLHSELNLSSLELGDSALYFCVSSLNNPSYGYTFGSGTRLTVV.

This clonotype appeared many times. V is TRBV6-6 and J is TRBJ1-6; unclear D gene. The CDR3 spans 14 residues. CDR1 MNHNY and CDR2 SVGAGI come from the germline V gene (reference sequence). The V gene lost 3 bases and the J gene lost 11 bases, with 14 bases spanning the gap. The CDR3: CASSYGSESAPLHF. The CDR3 bases are TGTGCCAGCAGTTATGGATCGGAGTCGGCACCCCTCCACTTT.

This clonotype was observed many times. J is TRBJ1-3 and V is TRBV2; unclear D gene. The germline V gene encodes CDR1 SNHLY and CDR2 FYNNEI. The CDR3 has 14 amino acids. V lost 6 bases and J lost 4, with 13 bases in between. CDR3 in DNA: TGTGCCAGCAGGACGTCTTTGGCCGGAAACACCATATATTTT. Protein sequence: CASRTSLAGNTIYF.

This clonotype was seen ten or more times. V gene TRBV7-2 combines with J gene TRBJ1-2; possible D gene TRBD1, 6 bases. The CDR3 loop spans 15 amino acids. The V and J ends lost 1 base and 3 bases respectively, with 12 bases between them. Germline lookup yields CDR1 SGHTA and CDR2 FQGNSA. The CDR3 spells CASSLVGRGDYGYTF. CDR3 DNA: TGTGCCAGCAGCTTAGTCGGCAGGGGTGACTATGGCTACACCTTC.

The chain has TRBV6-4 and TRBJ2-1; 9 bases are a match to TRBD1. From germline, CDR1 is MRHNA and CDR2 SNTAGT. J lost 5 bases, V lost 8 bases, and 13 bases had no gene match. There are 16 residues in the CDR3. As DNA, the CDR3 is TGTGCCAGCTCACCCGGGGGACAGGGAATACACAATGAGCAGTTCTTC. It yields the protein CASSPGGQGIHNEQFF.

As regards this clonotype: The CDR3 ends on some other residue instead of the conserved phenylalanine or tryptophan, so this is likely a read error. The J gene is TRBJ2-4, the V gene TRBV14; no reliable D call. Deletions cut 1 base from V and 0 bases from J, with 10 bases between. Per the germline V gene, CDR1 is SGHDN and CDR2 is FVKESK. This CDR3 is 16 amino acids long. The CDR3 is CASSQGFGLAKNIQYV. In nucleotides, the CDR3 is TGTGCCAGCAGCCAAGGGTTCGGGCTAGCCAAAAACATTCAGTACGTC.

This clonotype was counted between two and nine times. The CDR3 coding sequence is TGCGCCAGCAGCCAAGAATCGACTAGCGGGCCTTTTAGCACAGATACGCAGTATTTT. This encodes CASSQESTSGPFSTDTQYF. V usage is TRBV4-3 and J usage is TRBJ2-3; TRBD2 aligns across 10 bases. Per germline, CDR1 LGHNA and CDR2 YSLEER. CDR3 length: 19 residues. V dropped 0 bases and J dropped 0; count of bases not matched to a gene: 9.

V and J are TRBV28 and TRBJ1-5; 7 nucleotides line up with TRBD1. The ends lost 6 bases at V and 7 bases at J; junction bases unmatched: 6. Germline CDR1 MDHEN, CDR2 SYDVKM. This CDR3 is built from 13 residues. For the CDR3, the DNA is TGTGCCAGCAGGTCAACAGGGGCGCAGCCCCAGCATTTT. This sequence encodes CASRSTGAQPQHF. Drawing the rest from reference TRBV28 and TRBJ1-5, the complete variable domain is DVKVTQSSRYLVKRTGEKVFLECVQDMDHENMFWYRQDPGLGLRLIYFSYDVKMKEKGDIPEGYSVSREKKERFSLILESASTNQTSMYLCASRSTGAQPQHFGDGTRLSIL.

A remark on this clonotype: The conserved final phenylalanine or tryptophan is absent from the CDR3, which likely points to a read error. J is TRBJ1-1 and V is TRBV20-1; the match to TRBD1 covers 7 bases. CDR1 is DFQATT, CDR2 SNEGSKA, per germline (reference sequence). This CDR3 is 15 amino acids long. Trimming cost V 5 bases and J 5 bases; bases outside gene matches: 14. CDR3 nucleotides: TGCAGTGCTCCGGGATCGACAGGGTTGGGGACTGAAGCTTTCGTT. Translated, it gives CSAPGSTGLGTEAFV.

This clonotype was detected many times. The CDR3 coding sequence is TGCAGTGCTACCCACCGGACTAGCGGGAGGTGGGGCACAGATACGCAGTATTTT. Its protein product is CSATHRTSGRWGTDTQYF. The chain uses TRBV20-1 and TRBJ2-3, with 14 bases identical to TRBD2. Per germline, CDR1 DFQATT and CDR2 SNEGSKA (reference sequence). V gave up 4 bases and J gave up 1 base; unmatched junction bases: 10. This CDR3 spans 18 amino acids.

This clonotype occurred many times. The chain employs TRBV5-6 and TRBJ1-4; 8 bases are a match to TRBD1. After removal of 0 bases from V and 8 bases from J, the junction contained 6 bases not matched to a gene. This CDR3 spans 15 amino acids. Per germline, CDR1 SGHDT and CDR2 YYEEEE. CDR3 sequence (DNA): TGTGCCAGCAGCTTGGAAGGGACAGGCGACGAAAAACTGTTTTTT. Translated: CASSLEGTGDEKLFF.

This clonotype was recorded at least ten times. The chain combines TRBV7-8 with TRBJ2-7; TRBD2 is a possible D gene (5 bases). V shed 5 bases and J shed 6 bases, with 11 bases lying between them. The CDR3 consists of 12 residues. Germline CDR1 SGHVS, CDR2 FQNEAQ. The CDR3 region is CASSRTGSEQYF. Written as DNA, the CDR3 is TGTGCCAGCAGCCGGACTGGAAGCGAGCAGTACTTC.